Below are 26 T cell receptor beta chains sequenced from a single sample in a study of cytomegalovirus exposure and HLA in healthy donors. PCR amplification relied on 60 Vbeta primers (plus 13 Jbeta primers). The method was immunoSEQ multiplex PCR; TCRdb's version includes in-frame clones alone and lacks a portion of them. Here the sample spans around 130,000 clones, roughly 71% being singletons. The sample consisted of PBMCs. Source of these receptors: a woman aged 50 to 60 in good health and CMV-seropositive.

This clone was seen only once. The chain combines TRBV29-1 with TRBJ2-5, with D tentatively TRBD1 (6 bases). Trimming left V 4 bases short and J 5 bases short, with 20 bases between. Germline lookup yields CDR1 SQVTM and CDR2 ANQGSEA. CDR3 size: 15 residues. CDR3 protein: CSVVALTGRSETQYF. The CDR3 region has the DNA TGCAGCGTTGTCGCCTTGACAGGACGTTCGGAGACCCAGTACTTC.

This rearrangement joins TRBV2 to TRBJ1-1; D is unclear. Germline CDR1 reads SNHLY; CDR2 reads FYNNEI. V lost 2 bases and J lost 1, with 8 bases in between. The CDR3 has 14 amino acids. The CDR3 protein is CASSETPSNTEAFF. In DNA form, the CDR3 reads TGTGCCAGCAGTGAAACTCCTTCGAACACTGAAGCTTTCTTT.

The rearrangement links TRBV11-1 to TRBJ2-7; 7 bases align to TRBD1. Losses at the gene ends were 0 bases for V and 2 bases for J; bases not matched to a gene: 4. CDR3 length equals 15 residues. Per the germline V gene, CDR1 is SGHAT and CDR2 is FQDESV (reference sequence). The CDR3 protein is CASSLAWDSPYEQYF. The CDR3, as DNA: TGTGCCAGCAGCTTAGCGTGGGACAGTCCCTACGAGCAGTACTTC. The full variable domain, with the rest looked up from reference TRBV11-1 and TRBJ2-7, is EAEVAQSPRYKITEKSQAVAFWCDPISGHATLYWYRQILGQGPELLVQFQDESVVDDSQLPKDRFSAERLKGVDSTLKIQPAELGDSAMYLCASSLAWDSPYEQYFGPGTRLTVT.

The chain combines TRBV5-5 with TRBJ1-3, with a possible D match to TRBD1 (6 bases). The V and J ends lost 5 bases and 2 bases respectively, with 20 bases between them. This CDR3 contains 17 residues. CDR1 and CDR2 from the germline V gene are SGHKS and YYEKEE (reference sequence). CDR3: CASSPSTGRRAGNTIYF. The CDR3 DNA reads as TGTGCCAGCAGTCCCTCCACAGGGAGACGAGCTGGAAACACCATATATTTT.

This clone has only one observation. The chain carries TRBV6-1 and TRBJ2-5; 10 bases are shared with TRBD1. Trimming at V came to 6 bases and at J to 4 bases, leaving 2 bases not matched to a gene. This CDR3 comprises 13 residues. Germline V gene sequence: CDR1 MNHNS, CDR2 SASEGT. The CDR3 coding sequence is TGTGCCAGCAGCCGGGACAGGGGAGAGACCCAGTACTTC. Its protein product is CASSRDRGETQYF.

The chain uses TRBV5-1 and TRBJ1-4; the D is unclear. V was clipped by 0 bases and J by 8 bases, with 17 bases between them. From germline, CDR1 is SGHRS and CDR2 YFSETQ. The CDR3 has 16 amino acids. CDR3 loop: CASSLAPDTLREKLFF. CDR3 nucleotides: TGCGCCAGCAGCTTGGCGCCAGATACTTTGAGGGAAAAACTGTTTTTT.

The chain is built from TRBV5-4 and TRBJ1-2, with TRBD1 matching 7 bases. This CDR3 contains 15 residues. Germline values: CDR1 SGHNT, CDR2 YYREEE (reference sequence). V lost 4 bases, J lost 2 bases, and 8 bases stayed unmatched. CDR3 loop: CASSQGTDPNYGYTF. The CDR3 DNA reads TGTGCCAGCAGCCAAGGGACAGACCCCAACTATGGCTACACCTTC.

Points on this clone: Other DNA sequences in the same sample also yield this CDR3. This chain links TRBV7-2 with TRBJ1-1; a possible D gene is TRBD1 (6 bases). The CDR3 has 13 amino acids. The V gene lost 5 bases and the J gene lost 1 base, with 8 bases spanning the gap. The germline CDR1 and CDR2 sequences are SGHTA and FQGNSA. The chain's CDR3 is CASSQDRNTEAFF. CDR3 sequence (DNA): TGTGCCAGCAGCCAGGACAGGAACACTGAAGCTTTCTTT.

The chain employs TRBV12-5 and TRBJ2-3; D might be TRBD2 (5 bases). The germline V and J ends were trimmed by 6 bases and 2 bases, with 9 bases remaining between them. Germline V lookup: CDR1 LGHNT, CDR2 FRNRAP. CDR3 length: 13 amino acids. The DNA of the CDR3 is TGTGCTAGTGGCCCGGGAAACACAGATACGCAGTATTTT. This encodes CASGPGNTDTQYF.

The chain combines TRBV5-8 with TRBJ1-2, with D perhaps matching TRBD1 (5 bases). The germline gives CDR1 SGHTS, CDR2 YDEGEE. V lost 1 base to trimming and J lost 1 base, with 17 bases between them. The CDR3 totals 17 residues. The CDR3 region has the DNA TGTGCCAGCAGCTTGCTGCACAGGAACCAGGGTAACTATGGCTACACCTTC. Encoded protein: CASSLLHRNQGNYGYTF.

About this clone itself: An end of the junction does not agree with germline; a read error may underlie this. The DNA of the CDR3 is TGCGCCAGCAGCCTCCTCGCCCAGGTGGATGGCTACCCCTTC. Amino acids: CASSLLAQVDGYPF. The J gene is TRBJ1-2, the V gene TRBV4-1, with no clear D. The CDR3 runs 14 residues. Germline V gene lookup returns CDR1 MGHRA and CDR2 YSYEKL.

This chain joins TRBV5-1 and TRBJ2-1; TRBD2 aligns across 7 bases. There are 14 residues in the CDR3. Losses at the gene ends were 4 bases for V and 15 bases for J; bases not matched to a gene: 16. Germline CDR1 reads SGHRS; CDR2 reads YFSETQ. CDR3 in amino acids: CASSREPGLRTTFF. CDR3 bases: TGCGCCAGCAGCCGGGAACCGGGACTACGCACGACGTTCTTC. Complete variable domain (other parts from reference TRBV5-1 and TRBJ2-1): KAGVTQTPRYLIKTRGQQVTLSCSPISGHRSVSWYQQTPGQGLQFLFEYFSETQRNKGNFPGRFSGRQFSNSRSEMNVSTLELGDSALYLCASSREPGLRTTFFGPGTRLTVL.

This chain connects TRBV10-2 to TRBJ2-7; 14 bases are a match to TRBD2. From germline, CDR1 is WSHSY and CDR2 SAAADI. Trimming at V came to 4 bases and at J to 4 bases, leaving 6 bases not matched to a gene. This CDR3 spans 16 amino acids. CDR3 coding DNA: TGCGCCAGCAGTGGGGCCGGGACTAGCGGGGGATACGAGCAGTACTTC. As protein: CASSGAGTSGGYEQYF.

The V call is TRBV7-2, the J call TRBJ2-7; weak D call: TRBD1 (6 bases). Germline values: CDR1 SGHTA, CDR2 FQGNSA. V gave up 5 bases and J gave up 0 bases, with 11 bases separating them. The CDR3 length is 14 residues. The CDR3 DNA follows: TGTGCCAGCAGCCCGGTACAGGGCTCCTACGAGCAGTACTTC. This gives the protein CASSPVQGSYEQYF.

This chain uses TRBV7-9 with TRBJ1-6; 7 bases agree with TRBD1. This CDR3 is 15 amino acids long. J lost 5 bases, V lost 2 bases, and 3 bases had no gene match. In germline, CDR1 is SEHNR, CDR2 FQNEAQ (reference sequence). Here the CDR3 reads CASSLSGQDNSPLHF. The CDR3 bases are TGTGCCAGCAGCTTAAGCGGACAGGATAATTCACCCCTCCACTTT. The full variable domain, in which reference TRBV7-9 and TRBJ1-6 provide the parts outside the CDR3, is DTGVSQNPRHKITKRGQNVTFRCDPISEHNRLYWYRQTLGQGPEFLTYFQNEAQLEKSRLLSDRFSAERPKGSFSTLEIQRTEQGDSAMYLCASSLSGQDNSPLHFGNGTRLTVT.

CDR3 region: CASSALASYNEQFF. The CDR3 bases are TGTGCCAGCAGTGCCCTAGCGTCCTACAATGAGCAGTTCTTC. The chain links TRBV2 to TRBJ2-1, with a tentative D call TRBD2 (6 bases). Germline loops: CDR1 SNHLY, CDR2 FYNNEI. Between the trimmed V and J ends, which lost 4 bases and 1 base, there was a span of 8 bases. CDR3 size: 14 residues.

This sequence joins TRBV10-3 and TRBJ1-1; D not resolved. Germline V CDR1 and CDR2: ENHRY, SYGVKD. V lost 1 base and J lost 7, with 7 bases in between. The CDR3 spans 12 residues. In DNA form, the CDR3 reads TGTGCCATCAGTGAGTTCGGGGATGAAGCTTTCTTT. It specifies CAISEFGDEAFF.

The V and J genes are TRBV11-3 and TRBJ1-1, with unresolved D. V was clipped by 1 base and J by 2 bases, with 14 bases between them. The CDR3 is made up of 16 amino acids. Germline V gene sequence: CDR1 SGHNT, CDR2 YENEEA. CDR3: CASSLVQVEGNTEAFF. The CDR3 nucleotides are TGTGCCAGCAGCTTAGTGCAGGTTGAGGGAAACACTGAAGCTTTCTTT.

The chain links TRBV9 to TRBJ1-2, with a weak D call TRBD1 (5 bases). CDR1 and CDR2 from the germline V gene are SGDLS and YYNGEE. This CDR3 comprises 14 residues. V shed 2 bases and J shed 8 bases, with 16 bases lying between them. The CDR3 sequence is CASSVSGEGFGYTF. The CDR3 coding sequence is TGTGCCAGCAGCGTTTCGGGGGAAGGGTTCGGCTACACCTTC.

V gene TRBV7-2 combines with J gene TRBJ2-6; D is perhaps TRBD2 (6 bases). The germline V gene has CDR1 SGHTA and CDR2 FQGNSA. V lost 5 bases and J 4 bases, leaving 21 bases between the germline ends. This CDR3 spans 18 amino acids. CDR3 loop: CASSKRLVSLGGANVLTF. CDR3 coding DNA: TGTGCCAGCAGCAAGAGACTAGTGTCCCTCGGAGGGGCCAACGTCCTGACTTTC.

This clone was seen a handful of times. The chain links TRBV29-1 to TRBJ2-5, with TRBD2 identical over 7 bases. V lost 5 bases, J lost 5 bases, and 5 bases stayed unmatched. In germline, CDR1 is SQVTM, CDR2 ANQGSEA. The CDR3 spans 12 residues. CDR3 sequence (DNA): TGCAGCGTTCGCCCGGGGGGTGAGACCCAGTACTTC. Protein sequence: CSVRPGGETQYF.

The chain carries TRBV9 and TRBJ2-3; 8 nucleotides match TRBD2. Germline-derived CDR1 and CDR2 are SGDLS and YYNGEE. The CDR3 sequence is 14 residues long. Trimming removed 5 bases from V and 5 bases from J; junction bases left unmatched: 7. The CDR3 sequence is CASRKRGPRDTQYF. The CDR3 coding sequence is TGTGCCAGCAGAAAGCGGGGGCCTCGAGATACGCAGTATTTT.

The CDR3 sequence: CASREDGTYGYTF. DNA for the CDR3: TGTGCCAGTAGGGAGGACGGGACCTATGGCTACACCTTC. This chain uses TRBV2 with TRBJ1-2, with D possibly matching TRBD1 (5 bases). V was trimmed by 9 bases and J by 4 bases, leaving 15 bases between them. The germline V gene has CDR1 SNHLY and CDR2 FYNNEI. There are 13 residues in the CDR3.

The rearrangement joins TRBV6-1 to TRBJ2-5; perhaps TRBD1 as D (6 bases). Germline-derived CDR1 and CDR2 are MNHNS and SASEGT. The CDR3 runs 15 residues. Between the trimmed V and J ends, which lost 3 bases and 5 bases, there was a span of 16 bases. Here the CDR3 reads CASSDTQGVWETQYF. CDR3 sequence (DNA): TGTGCCAGCAGTGATACACAGGGCGTTTGGGAGACCCAGTACTTC.

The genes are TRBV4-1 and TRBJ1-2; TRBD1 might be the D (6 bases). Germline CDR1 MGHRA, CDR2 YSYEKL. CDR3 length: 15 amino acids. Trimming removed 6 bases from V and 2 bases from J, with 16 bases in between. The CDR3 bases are TGCGCCAGCAGAAATACAGGGCCTGGGAACTATGGCTACACCTTC. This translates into CASRNTGPGNYGYTF.

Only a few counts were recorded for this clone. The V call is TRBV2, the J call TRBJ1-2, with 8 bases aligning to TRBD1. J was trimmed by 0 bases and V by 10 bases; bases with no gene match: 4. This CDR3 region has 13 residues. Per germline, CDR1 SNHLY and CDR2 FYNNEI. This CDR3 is CATGTGANYGYTF. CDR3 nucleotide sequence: TGTGCCACCGGGACAGGTGCTAACTATGGCTACACCTTC.